This T cell receptor (beta chain) was found in a study of siplizumab effects on memory and regulatory T cells. The study's findings and limits: Proliferating Tregs taken from siplizumab cultures were not shown to have a confirmed suppressive function. Significantly reduced by siplizumab was the cumulative frequency of alloreactive sequences, namely those traceable to unstimulated CD4+ memory cells. An assignable phenotype, naive or memory, was missing from roughly 83-96% of proliferating CD4+ or CD8+ clones.

The data were produced by immunoSEQ multiplex PCR, yet TCRdb's version contains in-frame clones alone and is incomplete. Seen here are 90,000 to 120,000 clones, over 90% observed once, and the top ten hold roughly 0.64%. Germline V gene data show CDR1 as LGHNT and CDR2 as FRNRAP. This CDR3 is built from 16 residues. Trimming cost V 5 bases and J 7 bases; bases outside gene matches: 6. On this clone itself: The antigen is undetermined.

This chain connects TRBV12-5 to TRBJ2-1; 15 bases are a match to TRBD2. Sequencing was carried out using Tregs sorted from blood. This clonotype originated in a human donor in good health. The CDR3 nucleotides are TGTGCTAGTGGTAGGACTAGCGGGAGGGCAGGGAATGAGCAGTTCTTC. Protein product: CASGRTSGRAGNEQFF.